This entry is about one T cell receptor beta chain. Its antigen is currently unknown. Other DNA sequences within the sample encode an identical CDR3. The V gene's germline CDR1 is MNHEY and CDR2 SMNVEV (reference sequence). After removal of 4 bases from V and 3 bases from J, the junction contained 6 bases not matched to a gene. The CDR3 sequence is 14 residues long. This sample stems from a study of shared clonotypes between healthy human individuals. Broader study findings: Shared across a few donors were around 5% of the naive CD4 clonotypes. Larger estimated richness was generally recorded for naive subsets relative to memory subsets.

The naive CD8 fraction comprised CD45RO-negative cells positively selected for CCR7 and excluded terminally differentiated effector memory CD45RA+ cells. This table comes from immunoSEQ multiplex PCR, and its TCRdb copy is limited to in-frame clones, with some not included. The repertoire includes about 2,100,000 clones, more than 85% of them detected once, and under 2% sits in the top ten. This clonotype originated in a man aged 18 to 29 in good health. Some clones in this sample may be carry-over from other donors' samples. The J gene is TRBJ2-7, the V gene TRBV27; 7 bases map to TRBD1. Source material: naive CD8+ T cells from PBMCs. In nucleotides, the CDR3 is TGTGCCAGCAGTTCCCGGACAGGTCACTACGAGCAGTACTTC. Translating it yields CASSSRTGHYEQYF.